The table lists the clone carrying this T cell receptor beta chain with a count of one. The protocol was immunoSEQ multiplex PCR, while the TCRdb copy is restricted to in-frame clones and leaves out a portion. Of fewer than 400,000 clones listed, 89% are singletons. This record belongs to a study of blood T cell repertoires in COVID-19. The V gene end was trimmed by 5 bases and the J gene end by 5 bases; junction bases not matched to a gene: 0. The CDR3 consists of 12 residues. CDR1 is GTSNPN, CDR2 SVGIG, per germline (reference sequence). This clonotype originated in a man in his sixties who had recovered from COVID-19. Sequenced input: PBMCs or T cells enriched from blood (not recorded which). The chain has TRBV30 and TRBJ1-4; 9 positions agree with TRBD1. The CDR3 bases are TGTGCCTGGGGACAGGGGAATGAAAAACTGTTTTTT. Translation gives CAWGQGNEKLFF.